This T cell receptor (beta chain) emerged from a study of Ad26.COV2.S vaccination and SARS-CoV-2 variants. Points on this clone: Its antigen remains unknown.

The length of the CDR3 is 16 residues. V lost 4 bases and J 0 bases, leaving 13 bases between the germline ends. CDR1 SGHTA and CDR2 FQGTGA come from the germline V gene. Study-wide results and caveats: Total T cell responses may have been underestimated by the TCR breadth and depth analyses.

Using immunoSEQ multiplex PCR, the repertoire was profiled, and TCRdb retains in-frame clones only, with some absent. The sample includes about 350,000 clones, approximately 90% of them seen just once. Sequenced material: peripheral blood, taken after recovery from COVID-19. This sequence originates from a human donor who had recovered from COVID-19. The J gene is TRBJ2-1, the V gene TRBV7-3; D is perhaps TRBD2 (5 bases). The CDR3 protein is CASSSLGKSSYNEQFF. CDR3 nucleotides: TGTGCCAGCAGCTCCCTCGGGAAAAGCTCCTACAATGAGCAGTTCTTC.